This TCR beta chain appears in the sequencing data of a study of post-analysis software for immune sequencing data. General observations from the study: For normalized Chao1 diversity, multiple sclerosis patients scored significantly lower than controls did. There were roughly 5 TRBV segments more frequent in patients than controls, and TRBV5-6, TRBV5-1 and TRBV20-1 were among them.

About this clonotype itself: As yet, its antigen is unknown.

Each TCR beta cDNA library carried unique molecular identifiers. TCRdb analysed the PCR reads with MiXCR anew, one entry per CDR3 protein. The sample carries about 190,000 distinct CDR3 sequences, over 25% recorded once. Germline V lookup: CDR1 SNHLY, CDR2 FYNNEI. J gave up 6 bases and V 10 bases, and 7 bases lay outside the gene matches. This CDR3 spans 13 amino acids. Sequencing used blood. This chain links TRBV2 with TRBJ1-5; 9 bases are shared with TRBD1. This clonotype was sampled from a girl aged 2 to 17 with multiple sclerosis. CDR3 nucleotides: TGTGCCACTGCGGGACAGGGTGGTCAGCCCCAGCATTTT. Its protein is CATAGQGGQPQHF. Supplemented by reference TRBV2 and TRBJ1-5, the full variable domain reads EPEVTQTPSHQVTQMGQEVILRCVPISNHLYFYWYRQILGQKVEFLVSFYNNEISEKSEIFDDQFSVERPDGSNFTLKIRSTKLEDSAMYFCATAGQGGQPQHFGDGTRLSIL.